The next 20 T cell receptor beta chains were all read from a single sample in a study of control samples from healthy donors and cancer patients. The method was immunoSEQ multiplex PCR; TCRdb's version includes in-frame clones alone and lacks a portion of them. The sample has some 79,000 clones, roughly 87% seen once. The sample comprised blood. These TCRs come from a woman between 45 and 60 years old in good health.

The chain couples TRBV7-2 to TRBJ2-7; D is undetermined. Trimming took off 1 base at V and 6 bases at J, with 13 bases between the two ends. Looked up from germline, CDR1 is SGHTA and CDR2 is FQGNSA. The length of the CDR3 is 14 residues. CDR3 DNA sequence: TGTGCCAGCAGCTTAGAGGGCCTTCGTGGCGAGCAGTACTTC. As protein: CASSLEGLRGEQYF.

This clone occurred a few times. This chain joins TRBV5-1 and TRBJ2-5; 7 bases line up with TRBD1. This CDR3 contains 13 residues. With 8 bases clipped from V and 5 bases from J, the junction kept 9 bases outside the gene matches. The V gene's germline CDR1 is SGHRS and CDR2 YFSETQ. The CDR3 sequence: CASQPGQRETQYF. The CDR3 bases are TGCGCCAGTCAACCGGGACAGCGGGAGACCCAGTACTTC.

The CDR3 loop is CASSRTGTGHNTEAFF. In DNA form, the CDR3 reads TGCGCCAGCAGCCGGACAGGGACAGGCCATAACACTGAAGCTTTCTTT. The gene calls are TRBV5-1 and TRBJ1-1; 8 positions match TRBD1. The length of the CDR3 is 16 residues. Germline loops: CDR1 SGHRS, CDR2 YFSETQ. With 4 bases clipped from V and 2 bases from J, the junction kept 10 bases outside the gene matches.

The chain employs TRBV15 and TRBJ1-1; the D gene is possibly TRBD1 (5 bases). This CDR3 is 17 amino acids long. Germline values: CDR1 LNHNV, CDR2 YYDKDF (reference sequence). V shed 2 bases and J shed 6 bases, with 22 bases lying between them. The CDR3 loop reads CATSRRGRTPCCSEAFF. The CDR3 nucleotides read TGTGCCACCAGCAGACGTGGACGGACACCATGTTGCTCTGAAGCTTTCTTT.

V and J are TRBV10-3 and TRBJ2-2; D call uncertain. CDR1 and CDR2 from the germline V gene are ENHRY and SYGVKD. There are 13 residues in the CDR3. V was trimmed by 7 bases and J by 4 bases, leaving 10 bases between them. This CDR3 reads CAITLGGTGELFF. CDR3 nucleotide sequence: TGTGCCATCACCCTCGGTGGCACCGGGGAGCTGTTTTTT.

Concerning this clone: Other DNA sequences in this specimen translate into the identical CDR3. The chain couples TRBV5-4 to TRBJ1-1, with D possibly TRBD1 on 5 matching bases. The germline V gene has CDR1 SGHNT and CDR2 YYREEE (reference sequence). CDR3 length equals 14 residues. The V and J ends lost 0 bases and 1 base respectively, with 7 bases between them. The DNA for the CDR3 is TGTGCCAGCAGCTTGGTTAGGGGGAACACTGAAGCTTTCTTT. Translation: CASSLVRGNTEAFF.

The chain joins TRBV10-2 to TRBJ1-3; D is uncertain. Germline CDR1 and CDR2: WSHSY and SAAADI. The V and J ends lost 2 bases and 2 bases respectively, with 4 bases between them. This CDR3 is 13 amino acids long. The CDR3 DNA sequence: TGCGCCAGCAGTGAGATAACTGGAAACACCATATATTTT. It is translated as CASSEITGNTIYF.

This clone was seen only once. The rearrangement joins TRBV18 to TRBJ2-3; 7 nucleotides match TRBD2. After removal of 2 bases from V and 0 bases from J, the junction contained 2 bases not matched to a gene. Per the germline V gene, CDR1 is KGHSH and CDR2 is LQKENI. The CDR3 length is 15 residues. The DNA of the CDR3 is TGTGCCAGCTCACCATTACTAGCGAGCACAGATACGCAGTATTTT. This codes for CASSPLLASTDTQYF. The variable domain in full, completed from reference TRBV18 and TRBJ2-3, reads NAGVMQNPRHLVRRRGQEARLRCSPMKGHSHVYWYRQLPEEGLKFMVYLQKENIIDESGMPKERFSAEFPKEGPSILRIQQVVRGDSAAYFCASSPLLASTDTQYFGPGTRLTVL.

This chain links TRBV3-1 (or the pseudogene TRBV3-2) with TRBJ2-1; D is unresolved. Germline V gives CDR1 LGHDT, CDR2 YNNKEL (reference sequence). V dropped 1 base and J dropped 6 bases, with 7 bases sitting between them. This CDR3 spans 13 amino acids. Here the CDR3 DNA reads TGTGCCAGCAGCCAAGCGTTATCCAATGAGCAGTTCTTC. It yields the protein CASSQALSNEQFF.

V gene TRBV3-1 (or the pseudogene TRBV3-2) combines with J gene TRBJ1-1; 8 positions agree with TRBD1. Per the germline V gene, CDR1 is LGHDT and CDR2 is YNNKEL (reference sequence). V shed 6 bases, J shed 6 bases, and the junction held 3 bases outside the gene matches. The length of the CDR3 is 12 residues. CDR3 region: CASREQGAEAFF. The CDR3 nucleotides read TGTGCCAGCAGAGAACAGGGGGCTGAAGCTTTCTTT.

The chain employs TRBV28 and TRBJ2-7; 11 nucleotides align to TRBD1. In germline, CDR1 is MDHEN, CDR2 SYDVKM. This CDR3 spans 18 amino acids. The ends lost 7 bases at V and 7 bases at J; junction bases unmatched: 21. The CDR3 DNA sequence: TGTGCCAGCAACCCCTCTTCGACGTCCCGGGACAGGGGGTATGAGCAGTACTTC. Amino acid sequence: CASNPSSTSRDRGYEQYF.

The rearrangement links TRBV19 to TRBJ2-2; no reliable D call. Germline values: CDR1 LNHDA, CDR2 SQIVND (reference sequence). CDR3 length equals 14 residues. Trimming stripped 3 bases from V and 5 bases from J, with 10 bases between. For the CDR3, the DNA is TGTGCCAGTAGTATTCGAGCCAGGACCGGGGAGCTGTTTTTT. This gives the protein CASSIRARTGELFF.

The rearrangement joins TRBV5-4 to TRBJ2-7; 7 bases line up with TRBD1. Germline CDR1 reads SGHNT; CDR2 reads YYREEE (reference sequence). The CDR3 has 13 residues. V shed 1 base and J 3 bases; nucleotides not matched to a gene: 1. CDR3 coding DNA: TGTGCCAGCAGCTTGAACAGGGGCTACGAGCAGTACTTC. This encodes CASSLNRGYEQYF. The variable domain in full, completed from reference TRBV5-4 and TRBJ2-7, reads ETGVTQSPTHLIKTRGQQVTLRCSSQSGHNTVSWYQQALGQGPQFIFQYYREEENGRGNFPPRFSGLQFPNYSSELNVNALELDDSALYLCASSLNRGYEQYFGPGTRLTVT.

The CDR3 here is CASSYFQTNEKLFF. In DNA form, the CDR3 reads TGTGCCAGCAGTTACTTTCAAACAAATGAAAAACTGTTTTTT. This sequence joins TRBV6-5 and TRBJ1-4; D uncertain. Germline CDR1 is MNHEY and CDR2 is SVGAGI. This CDR3 is built from 14 residues. V lost 1 base to trimming and J lost 5 bases, with 8 bases between them.

V is TRBV28 and J is TRBJ1-5; no definite D call. Trimming left V 2 bases short and J 0 bases short, with 5 bases between. This CDR3 comprises 14 residues. The germline gives CDR1 MDHEN, CDR2 SYDVKM. The CDR3 DNA is TGTGCCAGCAGTTTACGGGGTAGCAATCAGCCCCAGCATTTT. It is translated as CASSLRGSNQPQHF. The full variable domain, rest sourced from reference TRBV28 and TRBJ1-5, is DVKVTQSSRYLVKRTGEKVFLECVQDMDHENMFWYRQDPGLGLRLIYFSYDVKMKEKGDIPEGYSVSREKKERFSLILESASTNQTSMYLCASSLRGSNQPQHFGDGTRLSIL.

The J gene is TRBJ2-2, the V gene TRBV19; 7 bases are a match to TRBD1. The V and J ends lost 6 bases and 4 bases, in that order; junction bases with no gene match: 14. Looked up from germline, CDR1 is LNHDA and CDR2 is SQIVND (reference sequence). The CDR3 runs to 17 residues. CDR3 protein: CASSTTGTGLGTGELFF. In DNA, the CDR3 is TGTGCCAGTAGCACGACAGGGACGGGGTTGGGCACCGGGGAGCTGTTTTTT.

V gene TRBV5-1 combines with J gene TRBJ2-2; D uncertain. Per the germline V gene, CDR1 is SGHRS and CDR2 is YFSETQ. V was clipped by 0 bases and J by 4 bases, with 7 bases between them. The length of the CDR3 is 14 residues. CDR3 sequence (DNA): TGCGCCAGCAGCTTGGATAGGGCCACCGGGGAGCTGTTTTTT. Protein product: CASSLDRATGELFF.

This sequence joins TRBV29-1 and TRBJ2-5, with 10 bases lining up with TRBD2. Germline V gene lookup returns CDR1 SQVTM and CDR2 ANQGSEA. J gave up 7 bases and V 1 base, and 6 bases lay outside the gene matches. The CDR3 covers 14 residues. The CDR3 sequence: CSVEVAGGWGTQYF. The CDR3 coding sequence is TGCAGCGTTGAAGTAGCGGGAGGTTGGGGGACCCAGTACTTC.

This chain links TRBV28 with TRBJ2-1; no clear D. The V and J ends lost 4 bases and 7 bases respectively, with 8 bases between them. Germline CDR1 and CDR2: MDHEN and SYDVKM. CDR3 size: 12 residues. CDR3 in DNA: TGTGCCAGCAGTTCTTTCCCGAATGAGCAGTTCTTC. It codes for CASSSFPNEQFF.

The chain has TRBV5-5 and TRBJ2-3, with D possibly matching TRBD1 (6 bases). The CDR3 sequence is 14 residues long. Trimming removed 0 bases from V and 9 bases from J, with 14 bases in between. Germline assignment: CDR1 SGHKS and CDR2 YYEKEE (reference sequence). CDR3 bases: TGTGCCAGCAGCTTGGATACGGGACAAGCGACGCAGTATTTT. Its translation: CASSLDTGQATQYF.